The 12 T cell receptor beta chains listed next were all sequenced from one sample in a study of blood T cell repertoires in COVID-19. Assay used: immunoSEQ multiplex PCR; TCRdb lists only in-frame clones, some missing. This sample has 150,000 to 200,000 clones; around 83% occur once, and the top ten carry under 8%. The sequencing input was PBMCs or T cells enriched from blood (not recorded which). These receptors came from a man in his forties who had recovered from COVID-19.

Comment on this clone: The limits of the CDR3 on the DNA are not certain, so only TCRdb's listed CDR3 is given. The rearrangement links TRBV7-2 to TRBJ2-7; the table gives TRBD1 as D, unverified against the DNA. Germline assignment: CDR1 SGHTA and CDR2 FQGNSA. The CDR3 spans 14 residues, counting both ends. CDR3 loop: CASSSVGQGTPWYF.

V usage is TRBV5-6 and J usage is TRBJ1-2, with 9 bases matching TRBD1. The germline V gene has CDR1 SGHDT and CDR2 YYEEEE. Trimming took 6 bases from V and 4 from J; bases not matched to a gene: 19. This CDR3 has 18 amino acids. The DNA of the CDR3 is TGTGCCAGCAACCCGCCGGGACAGGGTTCTTTTGAGGGCTATGGCTACACCTTC. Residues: CASNPPGQGSFEGYGYTF.

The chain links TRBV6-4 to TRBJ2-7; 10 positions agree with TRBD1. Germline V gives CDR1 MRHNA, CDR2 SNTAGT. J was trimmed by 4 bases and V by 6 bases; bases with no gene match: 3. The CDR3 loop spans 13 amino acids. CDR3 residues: CASSADRGYEQYF. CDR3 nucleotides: TGTGCCAGCAGCGCGGACAGGGGGTACGAGCAGTACTTC.

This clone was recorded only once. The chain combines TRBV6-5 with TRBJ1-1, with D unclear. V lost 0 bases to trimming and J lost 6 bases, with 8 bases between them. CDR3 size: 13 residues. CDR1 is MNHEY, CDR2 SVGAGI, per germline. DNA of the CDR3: TGTGCCAGCAGTTACTCAGGGAGACCTGAAGCTTTCTTT. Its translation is CASSYSGRPEAFF.

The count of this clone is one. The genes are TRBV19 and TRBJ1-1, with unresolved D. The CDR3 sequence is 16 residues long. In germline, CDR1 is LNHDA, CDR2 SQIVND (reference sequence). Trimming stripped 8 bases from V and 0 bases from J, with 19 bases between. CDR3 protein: CASRREASPMNTEAFF. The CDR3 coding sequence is TGTGCCAGTCGGCGGGAAGCCTCTCCAATGAACACTGAAGCTTTCTTT.

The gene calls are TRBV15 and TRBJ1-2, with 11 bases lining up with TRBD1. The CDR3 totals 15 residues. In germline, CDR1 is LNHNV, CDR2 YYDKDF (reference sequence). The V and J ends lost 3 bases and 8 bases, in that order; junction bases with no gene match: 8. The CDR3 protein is CATSSGTGGLYGYTF. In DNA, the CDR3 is TGTGCCACCAGCAGCGGGACAGGGGGACTGTACGGCTACACCTTC.

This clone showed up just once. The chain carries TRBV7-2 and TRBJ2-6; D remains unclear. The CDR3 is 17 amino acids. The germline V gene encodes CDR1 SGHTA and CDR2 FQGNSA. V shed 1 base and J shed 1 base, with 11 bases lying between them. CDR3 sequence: CASSLGVYYSGANVLTF. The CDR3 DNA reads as TGTGCCAGCAGCTTAGGTGTCTATTATTCTGGGGCCAACGTCCTGACTTTC.

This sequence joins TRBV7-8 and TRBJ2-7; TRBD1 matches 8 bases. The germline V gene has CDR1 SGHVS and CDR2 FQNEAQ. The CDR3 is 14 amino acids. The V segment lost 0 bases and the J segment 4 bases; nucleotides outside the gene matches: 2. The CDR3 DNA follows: TGTGCCAGCAGCTTAGCTCGGACAGGGTACGAGCAGTACTTC. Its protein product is CASSLARTGYEQYF. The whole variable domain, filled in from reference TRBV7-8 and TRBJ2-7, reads GAGVSQSPRYKVAKRGQDVALRCDPISGHVSLFWYQQALGQGPEFLTYFQNEAQLDKSGLPSDRFFAERPEGSVSTLKIQRTQQEDSAVYLCASSLARTGYEQYFGPGTRLTVT.

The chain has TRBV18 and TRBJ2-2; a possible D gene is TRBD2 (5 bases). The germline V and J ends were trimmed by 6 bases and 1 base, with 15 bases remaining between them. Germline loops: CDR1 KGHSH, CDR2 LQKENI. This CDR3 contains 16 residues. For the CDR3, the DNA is TGTGCCAGCTCCCCTCTACCGGGGAAGAACACCGGGGAGCTGTTTTTT. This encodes CASSPLPGKNTGELFF.

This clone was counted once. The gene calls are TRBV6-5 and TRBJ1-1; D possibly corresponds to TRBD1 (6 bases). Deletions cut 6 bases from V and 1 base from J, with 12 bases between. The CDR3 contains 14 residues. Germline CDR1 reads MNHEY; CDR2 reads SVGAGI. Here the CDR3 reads CASRMTGENTEAFF. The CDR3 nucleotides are TGTGCCAGCAGGATGACAGGAGAGAACACTGAAGCTTTCTTT.

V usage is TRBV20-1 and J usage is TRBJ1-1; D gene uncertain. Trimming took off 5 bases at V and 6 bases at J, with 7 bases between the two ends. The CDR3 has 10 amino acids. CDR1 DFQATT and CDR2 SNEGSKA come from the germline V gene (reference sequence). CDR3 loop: CSAQISEAFF. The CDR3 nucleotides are TGCAGTGCTCAGATTTCTGAAGCTTTCTTT.

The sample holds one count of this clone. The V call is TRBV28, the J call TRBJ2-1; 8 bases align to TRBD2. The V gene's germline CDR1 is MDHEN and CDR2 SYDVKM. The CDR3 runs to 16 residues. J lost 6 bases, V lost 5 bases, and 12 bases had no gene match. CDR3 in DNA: TGTGCCAGCAGTCCCCACGAAGCGGGAGAGGCCAATGAGCAGTTCTTC. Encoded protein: CASSPHEAGEANEQFF.